The following is a T cell receptor beta chain sequence with its context. The antigen is undetermined. Mismatch with germline at one junction end may stem from a read error. Primers: 60 Vbeta forward and 13 Jbeta reverse. Sequenced by immunoSEQ multiplex PCR; TCRdb stores in-frame clones only, minus some. The data show about 160,000 clones, with around four fifths seen just once and roughly 1.3% held by the top ten. The sample comes from a study of cytomegalovirus exposure and HLA in healthy donors. Across the whole study: Previous work identified roughly 120 million unique TCR beta sequences from about 200 million T cells. Overall study results and limits: HLA restriction was apparent for most CMV-associated TCR beta chains in a later analysis. Investigators reported 150 to 200 TCR beta chains as tied to cytomegalovirus. Among TCR sequences, most were rare, though some public TCRs appeared in many donors.

The receptor comes from a woman between 50 and 59 years old in good health and CMV-seronegative. The sequencing sample was made of PBMCs.

CDR3 sequence reads: CASSEGTWTDTQYF. The CDR3 DNA is TGTGCCAGCAGCGAAGGGACATGGACAGATACGCAGTATTTT. The rearrangement uses TRBV2 and TRBJ2-3, with D possibly matching TRBD1 (6 bases). The CDR3 covers 14 residues. CDR1 is SNHLY, CDR2 FYNNEI, per germline.